What follows are 18 T cell receptor beta chains derived from one specimen sequenced in a study of blood T cells in healthy people across ages. A J-beta primer mix and a sample-barcoded 5' primer were used in a second PCR of roughly 6 to 11 cycles. TCRdb reanalysed the 5' RACE reads using MiXCR and keeps one entry per CDR3 protein. The sample yields some 1,000,000 distinct CDR3 sequences, approximately 25% seen once. In addition, the sample was reused for a study of T cells of mothers and their children.

Sequences were obtained from blood. The receptors originated from a girl aged 2-10 years in good health.

This clonotype was detected only a few times. V usage is TRBV12-3 or TRBV12-4 and J usage is TRBJ2-3; no clear D gene. The CDR3 sequence is 15 residues long. Trimming removed 5 bases from V and 0 bases from J, with 12 bases in between. The CDR3, as DNA: TGTGCCAGCAGTACCATGGGAATAAGCACAGATACGCAGTATTTT. Translating it yields CASSTMGISTDTQYF.

The V gene is TRBV28, the J gene TRBJ2-7; D remains ambiguous. CDR1 and CDR2 from the germline V gene are MDHEN and SYDVKM. The CDR3 runs to 11 residues. V lost 7 bases to trimming and J lost 3 bases, with 7 bases between them. The chain's CDR3 is CASKQNYEQYF. The CDR3 DNA sequence: TGTGCCAGCAAACAGAACTACGAGCAGTACTTC.

This chain joins TRBV27 and TRBJ1-2; 8 bases are a match to TRBD1. V shed 4 bases, J shed 4 bases, and the junction held 5 bases outside the gene matches. In germline, CDR1 is MNHEY, CDR2 SMNVEV (reference sequence). There are 14 residues in the CDR3. The CDR3 sequence is CASSSEQGVYGYTF. The CDR3 bases are TGTGCCAGCAGTTCCGAACAGGGGGTCTATGGCTACACCTTC.

This clonotype was seen repeatedly, ten times or more. This chain joins TRBV6-5 and TRBJ2-1; 8 bases are shared with TRBD2. The CDR3 covers 13 residues. Per germline, CDR1 MNHEY and CDR2 SVGAGI. V lost 3 bases to trimming and J lost 12 bases; unmatched junction nucleotides: 7. The CDR3 is CASSYYSGARQFF. CDR3 coding DNA: TGTGCCAGCAGTTATTATAGCGGGGCGAGGCAGTTCTTC.

The chain uses TRBV28 and TRBJ2-7; 9 nucleotides agree with TRBD1. From germline, CDR1 is MDHEN and CDR2 SYDVKM. This CDR3 is built from 13 residues. V gave up 8 bases and J gave up 7 bases; unmatched junction bases: 9. DNA of the CDR3: TGTGCCAGCCGGGACAGGGATAGCCTGGAGCAGTACTTC. It translates to CASRDRDSLEQYF.

The rearrangement links TRBV19 to TRBJ2-1; 7 bases agree with TRBD1. The CDR3 loop spans 15 amino acids. The germline gives CDR1 LNHDA, CDR2 SQIVND (reference sequence). V shed 3 bases and J 5 bases; nucleotides not matched to a gene: 7. The CDR3 loop reads CASSIEGAWDNEQFF. CDR3 DNA sequence: TGTGCCAGTAGTATCGAGGGGGCCTGGGACAATGAGCAGTTCTTC.

Regarding this clonotype: A much larger clone differs from this one at a single base, so this may be a read error. The chain employs TRBV9 and TRBJ1-2; no reliable D call. The CDR3 is made up of 15 amino acids. From germline, CDR1 is SGDLS and CDR2 YYNGEE. The V and J ends lost 3 bases and 7 bases respectively, with 19 bases between them. The CDR3 nucleotides are TGTGCCAGCAGCGCAGCCCTCGCCCCGGCGGGTGGCTACACCTTC. Translated: CASSAALAPAGGYTF.

The V gene is TRBV3-1, the J gene TRBJ2-7, with D maybe TRBD1 (5 bases). V gave up 1 base and J gave up 0 bases, with 13 bases separating them. Germline values: CDR1 LGHDT, CDR2 YNNKEL (reference sequence). The CDR3 is 16 residues long. The CDR3 is CASSQANQGNSYEQYF. CDR3 in DNA: TGTGCCAGCAGCCAAGCTAACCAGGGCAACTCCTACGAGCAGTACTTC.

This clonotype was recorded at least ten times. The genes are TRBV7-9 and TRBJ2-5, with a weak D call TRBD1 (6 bases). Germline lookup yields CDR1 SEHNR and CDR2 FQNEAQ (reference sequence). This CDR3 region has 14 residues. V was shortened by 4 bases and J by 5 bases, with 14 bases between the two germline ends. As DNA, the CDR3 is TGTGCCAGCAGCTATCTGACAGGCGAGGAGACCCAGTACTTC. This translates into CASSYLTGEETQYF. The full variable domain, completed using reference TRBV7-9 and TRBJ2-5, is DTGVSQNPRHKITKRGQNVTFRCDPISEHNRLYWYRQTLGQGPEFLTYFQNEAQLEKSRLLSDRFSAERPKGSFSTLEIQRTEQGDSAMYLCASSYLTGEETQYFGPGTRLLVL.

With regard to this clonotype: The junction does not match germline at one end; this may be a read error. The V gene is TRBV6-5, the J gene TRBJ2-1, with D tentatively TRBD1 or TRBD2 (5 bases each). Germline CDR1 reads MNHEY; CDR2 reads SVGAGI. The length of the CDR3 is 12 residues. The CDR3 DNA is TGTGCCACCAGTCGGGGCGACAATGAGCAGTTCTTC. It specifies CATSRGDNEQFF.

V usage is TRBV19 and J usage is TRBJ1-1; D gene ambiguous. Germline values: CDR1 LNHDA, CDR2 SQIVND (reference sequence). V was pared by 7 bases and J by 1 base, with 13 bases between. This CDR3 has 14 amino acids. The CDR3, as DNA: TGTGCCAGTACCGTTGAGGCTTCGAACACTGAAGCTTTCTTT. This translates into CASTVEASNTEAFF.

This clonotype was recorded a few times. The rearrangement uses TRBV5-5 and TRBJ1-5, with unresolved D. CDR1 and CDR2 from the germline V gene are SGHKS and YYEKEE (reference sequence). V was pared by 1 base and J by 5 bases, with 25 bases between. CDR3 length: 19 residues. DNA of the CDR3: TGTGCCAGCAGCTTGACAAACGGAGACCCGCTCTTATTCCATCAGCCCCAGCATTTT. It translates to CASSLTNGDPLLFHQPQHF. Full variable domain (missing parts from reference TRBV5-5 and TRBJ1-5): DAGVTQSPTHLIKTRGQQVTLRCSPISGHKSVSWYQQVLGQGPQFIFQYYEKEERGRGNFPDRFSARQFPNYSSELNVNALLLGDSALYLCASSLTNGDPLLFHQPQHFGDGTRLSIL.

As DNA, the CDR3 is TGTGCCAGCAGCTTTTTCGGACCCGAACCCGGGGAGCTGTTTTTT. Protein product: CASSFFGPEPGELFF. V usage is TRBV7-9 and J usage is TRBJ2-2; no definite D call. There are 15 residues in the CDR3. CDR1 and CDR2 (germline): SEHNR, FQNEAQ (reference sequence). Trimming left V 3 bases short and J 6 bases short, with 14 bases between. The entire variable domain, with the rest obtained from reference TRBV7-9 and TRBJ2-2, is as follows: DTGVSQNPRHKITKRGQNVTFRCDPISEHNRLYWYRQTLGQGPEFLTYFQNEAQLEKSRLLSDRFSAERPKGSFSTLEIQRTEQGDSAMYLCASSFFGPEPGELFFGEGSRLTVL.

CDR3 sequence: CASIPTAEITKAFF. DNA for the CDR3: TGTGCCAGCATTCCTACGGCAGAAATCACCAAAGCTTTCTTT. V and J are TRBV28 and TRBJ1-1; D is unresolved. The CDR3 totals 14 residues. Germline values: CDR1 MDHEN, CDR2 SYDVKM. Trimming removed 7 bases at V and 9 bases at J, with 21 bases between.

This chain connects TRBV5-8 to TRBJ2-7, with 8 bases matching TRBD2. Matching the DNA end better, TRBJ2-5 makes the J call doubtful. The germline CDR1 and CDR2 sequences are SGHTS and YDEGEE. The CDR3 runs to 14 residues. CDR3 nucleotides: TGTGCCAGCAGCCCCGGGGGGGGAACAGAGACCCAGTACTTC. Protein product: CASSPGGGTETQYF.

The rearrangement uses TRBV7-9 and TRBJ1-2; D gene uncertain. The germline CDR1 and CDR2 sequences are SEHNR and FQNEAQ (reference sequence). Trimming cost V 1 base and J 8 bases, with 17 bases left between them. This CDR3 comprises 15 residues. The DNA for the CDR3 is TGTGCCAGCAGCTTAGACGCTTGGGGAGTAGAGGGCTACACCTTC. Residues: CASSLDAWGVEGYTF.

The chain has TRBV5-1 and TRBJ2-1; D might be TRBD1 (6 bases). From germline, CDR1 is SGHRS and CDR2 YFSETQ. CDR3 length: 16 amino acids. Deletions cut 6 bases from V and 7 bases from J, with 23 bases between. The CDR3 bases are TGCGCCAGCACGTCCGATGCACAGGGAAGGGATAATGAGCAGTTCTTC. This gives the protein CASTSDAQGRDNEQFF. The variable domain in full, with the rest retrieved from reference TRBV5-1 and TRBJ2-1, is KAGVTQTPRYLIKTRGQQVTLSCSPISGHRSVSWYQQTPGQGLQFLFEYFSETQRNKGNFPGRFSGRQFSNSRSEMNVSTLELGDSALYLCASTSDAQGRDNEQFFGPGTRLTVL.

The chain joins TRBV6-5 to TRBJ1-1; a weak D match, TRBD1 (5 bases). This CDR3 spans 14 amino acids. The V end lost 2 bases, the J end lost 6 bases, and 13 bases lay between the germline ends. The germline V gene has CDR1 MNHEY and CDR2 SVGAGI. In nucleotides, the CDR3 is TGTGCCAGCAGTTACCGGGATGGAGGGGCTGAAGCTTTCTTT. Its protein product is CASSYRDGGAEAFF.